This T cell receptor (beta chain) appears in the sequencing data of a study of T-cell reconstitution after alpha-beta-depleted transplantation in children. Findings and caveats of the study: Newly generated T cells supplied most T-cell counts and diversity one year post-transplant. Several hundred expanded graft clones reportedly were the source of alpha-beta T cells about two months after transplant.

V lost 5 bases and J lost 5; bases outside the gene matches: 5. Per the germline V gene, CDR1 is DFQATT and CDR2 is SNEGSKA (reference sequence). The CDR3 is 14 amino acids. This clonotype was counted many times. What it binds is not known. Preparing the TCRbeta library involved the use of unique molecular identifiers. TCRdb re-analysed the PCR reads in MiXCR, keeping a single row per CDR3 protein. Here the sample spans over 100,000 distinct CDR3 sequences, 10% being singletons. The clonotype comes from a boy under 10 years old with acute lymphoblastic leukemia, due to receive a stem cell transplant. V gene TRBV20-1 combines with J gene TRBJ2-1; the match to TRBD2 covers 11 bases. The material was PBMCs, obtained before TCRalphabeta/CD19-depleted stem cell transplant. CDR3 sequence: CSARGTSGNNEQFF. CDR3 nucleotides: TGCAGTGCTCGCGGGACTAGCGGAAACAATGAGCAGTTCTTC.